Listed here are 16 T cell receptor beta chains from one sample, sequenced in a study of cytomegalovirus exposure and HLA in healthy donors. The data were produced by immunoSEQ multiplex PCR, yet TCRdb's version contains in-frame clones alone and is incomplete. The repertoire holds about 130,000 clones, with around 94% as singletons. The sequencing input was PBMCs. The receptors stem from a woman aged 18-35 years in good health and CMV-seronegative.

The chain uses TRBV2 and TRBJ1-1; D uncertain. This CDR3 comprises 13 residues. Germline V gene sequence: CDR1 SNHLY, CDR2 FYNNEI. Between the trimmed V and J ends, which lost 6 bases and 2 bases, there was a span of 10 bases. The CDR3 loop is CASRRLLNTEAFF. CDR3 nucleotides: TGTGCCAGCAGGAGGCTGCTTAACACTGAAGCTTTCTTT. The entire variable domain, with the rest obtained from reference TRBV2 and TRBJ1-1, is as follows: EPEVTQTPSHQVTQMGQEVILRCVPISNHLYFYWYRQILGQKVEFLVSFYNNEISEKSEIFDDQFSVERPDGSNFTLKIRSTKLEDSAMYFCASRRLLNTEAFFGQGTRLTVV.

The genes are TRBV12-2 and TRBJ1-2; the table assigns TRBD1, which was not confirmed against the DNA. TRBV12-2 is flagged as a pseudogene. The CDR3 has 14 amino acids. CDR3 residues: CASLLKTDNYGYTF. The CDR3 DNA sequence: TGTGCAAGTCTCCTAAAGACAGATAACTATGGCTACACCTTC.

J is TRBJ2-2 and V is TRBV5-4; 11 bases map to TRBD2. CDR3 length equals 15 residues. The V gene's germline CDR1 is SGHNT and CDR2 YYREEE (reference sequence). Trimming at V came to 5 bases and at J to 5 bases, leaving 5 bases not matched to a gene. CDR3 residues: CASRPGLADTGELFF. The CDR3 DNA reads TGTGCCAGCAGACCGGGACTAGCGGATACCGGGGAGCTGTTTTTT.

The chain couples TRBV19 to TRBJ1-5; D unresolved. CDR3 length: 12 amino acids. CDR1 and CDR2 from the germline V gene are LNHDA and SQIVND (reference sequence). The V gene lost 3 bases and the J gene lost 12 bases, with 12 bases spanning the gap. The CDR3 sequence: CASSIPQKYQHF. Written as DNA, the CDR3 is TGTGCCAGTAGTATCCCCCAGAAGTACCAGCATTTT.

The chain is built from TRBV10-1 and TRBJ2-7; the match to TRBD2 covers 9 bases. This CDR3 has 13 amino acids. V shed 4 bases, J shed 5 bases, and the junction held 3 bases outside the gene matches. Per germline, CDR1 WNHNN and CDR2 SYGVQD (reference sequence). CDR3 nucleotide sequence: TGCGCCAGCAGTGGGACTAGCGACCACGAGCAGTACTTC. Translation gives CASSGTSDHEQYF.

This CDR3 reads CAWGYGDFNQPQHF. The CDR3 bases are TGTGCCTGGGGGTACGGGGACTTCAATCAGCCCCAGCATTTT. V gene TRBV30 combines with J gene TRBJ1-5; D may be TRBD1 (5 bases). The CDR3 is 14 amino acids. Looked up from germline, CDR1 is GTSNPN and CDR2 is SVGIG (reference sequence). With 5 bases removed from V and 3 bases from J, the gap between germline ends came to 14 bases.

The V gene is TRBV6-1, the J gene TRBJ1-5; no firm D call. The germline V gene has CDR1 MNHNS and CDR2 SASEGT. V was clipped by 4 bases and J by 0 bases, with 13 bases between them. The CDR3 is 16 amino acids. The CDR3 protein is CASSAGNYYSNQPQHF. DNA of the CDR3: TGTGCCAGCAGTGCCGGCAACTATTATAGCAATCAGCCCCAGCATTTT.

The rearrangement uses TRBV12-2 and TRBJ2-2; TRBD2 is taken as the D call from the table, unchecked against the DNA. TRBV12-2 is tagged as a pseudogene. This CDR3 has 17 amino acids. The CDR3 nucleotides are TGTGCAAGTCGCTTATCCACGCGGGGGGTGAACACCGGGGAGCTGTTTTTT. Translation gives CASRLSTRGVNTGELFF.

Here the CDR3 reads CASTRSTSGIANEQFF. The CDR3 nucleotides are TGCGCCAGCACCCGATCTACTAGCGGGATTGCGAATGAGCAGTTCTTC. The rearrangement links TRBV5-1 to TRBJ2-1; TRBD2 agrees at 10 bases. CDR1 and CDR2 (germline): SGHRS, YFSETQ. V was clipped by 6 bases and J by 7 bases; unmatched bases: 13. This CDR3 has 16 residues.

This chain uses TRBV2 with TRBJ1-3; D is possibly TRBD1 (6 bases). The CDR3 consists of 16 residues. V lost 5 bases and J lost 0, with 14 bases in between. Germline values: CDR1 SNHLY, CDR2 FYNNEI. CDR3 in amino acids: CASSPTGLNSGNTIYF. The CDR3 nucleotides are TGTGCCAGCAGTCCCACAGGGTTAAACTCTGGAAACACCATATATTTT. The full variable domain, in which reference TRBV2 and TRBJ1-3 provide the parts outside the CDR3, is EPEVTQTPSHQVTQMGQEVILRCVPISNHLYFYWYRQILGQKVEFLVSFYNNEISEKSEIFDDQFSVERPDGSNFTLKIRSTKLEDSAMYFCASSPTGLNSGNTIYFGEGSWLTVV.

The rearrangement joins TRBV11-2 to TRBJ2-1; 9 nucleotides line up with TRBD2. The CDR3 is made up of 15 amino acids. Trimming cost V 1 base and J 8 bases; bases outside gene matches: 6. Germline V CDR1 and CDR2: SGHAT, FQNNGV. The CDR3 spells CASSLGLAGFDEQFF. The CDR3 nucleotides read TGTGCCAGCAGCTTAGGGCTAGCGGGGTTCGATGAGCAGTTCTTC.

J is TRBJ1-1 and V is TRBV6-1, with D perhaps matching TRBD1 (5 bases). The germline CDR1 and CDR2 sequences are MNHNS and SASEGT. The CDR3 sequence is 13 residues long. The germline V and J ends were trimmed by 6 bases and 3 bases, with 11 bases remaining between them. This CDR3 reads CASRAGTYTEAFF. For the CDR3, the DNA is TGTGCCAGCAGAGCGGGGACGTACACTGAAGCTTTCTTT.

This chain joins TRBV7-9 and TRBJ2-1, with 9 bases aligning to TRBD2. The ends lost 6 bases at V and 3 bases at J; junction bases unmatched: 6. CDR3 length: 15 residues. Looked up from germline, CDR1 is SEHNR and CDR2 is FQNEAQ (reference sequence). CDR3 in DNA: TGTGCCAGCAGGCCGACTAGCGGAGGCTACAATGAGCAGTTCTTC. Translating it yields CASRPTSGGYNEQFF.

The rearrangement joins TRBV7-5 to TRBJ2-6; the table's D call of TRBD1 was not tested on the DNA. TRBV7-5 is an annotated pseudogene. This CDR3 contains 17 residues. The CDR3 here is CVRSARQVHSGANVLTF. The CDR3 DNA follows: TGTGTCAGAAGCGCGCGACAGGTTCACTCTGGGGCCAACGTCCTGACTTTC.

The chain recombines TRBV19 with TRBJ1-6; possible D gene TRBD1, 5 bases. Deletions cut 2 bases from V and 8 bases from J, with 13 bases between. Germline CDR1 reads LNHDA; CDR2 reads SQIVND (reference sequence). This CDR3 comprises 15 residues. CDR3 sequence (DNA): TGTGCCAGTAGTATATGGCAGGGAATCGATTCACCCCTCCACTTT. Translation: CASSIWQGIDSPLHF.

This sequence joins TRBV7-2 and TRBJ1-2, with D tentatively TRBD1 (6 bases). The CDR3 has 14 residues. From germline, CDR1 is SGHTA and CDR2 FQGNSA. V shed 5 bases and J shed 4 bases, with 14 bases lying between them. CDR3 DNA: TGTGCCAGCAGCCCACAGACCAGGGGCTATGGCTACACCTTC. Translating it yields CASSPQTRGYGYTF.